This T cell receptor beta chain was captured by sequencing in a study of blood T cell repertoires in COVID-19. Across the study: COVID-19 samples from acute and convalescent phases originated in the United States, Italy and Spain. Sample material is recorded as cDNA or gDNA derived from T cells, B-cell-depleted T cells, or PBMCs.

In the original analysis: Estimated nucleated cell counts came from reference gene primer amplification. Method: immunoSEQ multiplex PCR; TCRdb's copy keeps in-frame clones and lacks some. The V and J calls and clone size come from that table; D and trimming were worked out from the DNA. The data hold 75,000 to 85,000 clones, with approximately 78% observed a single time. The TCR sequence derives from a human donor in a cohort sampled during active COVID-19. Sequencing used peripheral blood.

The CDR3 region is CASSPQGGEAFF. The CDR3 DNA sequence: TGTGCCAGCTCACCACAGGGGGGGGAAGCTTTCTTT. The chain uses TRBV18 and TRBJ1-1, with a weak D call TRBD1 (6 bases). Trimming removed 1 base at V and 8 bases at J, with 8 bases between. CDR3 length equals 12 residues. Germline V lookup: CDR1 KGHSH, CDR2 LQKENI.